The sequence of this TCR beta chain was determined in a study of tissue T cells after allogeneic stem cell transplantation. Time point indicated: mouse harvest day 7 after allogeneic transplant. Mouse grafts combined 10^7 T-cell-depleted bone marrow cells with 10^6 splenic CD5+ T cells. Tissues came from B6→BALB/c major-mismatch GVHD mice at day 7 or 14. The CDR3 totals 14 residues. Per germline, CDR1 KGHPV and CDR2 FQNQEV (reference sequence). Trimming cost V 0 bases and J 0 bases, with 3 bases left between them. CDR3 sequences, V/J genes, frequencies and template counts came from survey-depth TCRbeta sequencing. Only in-frame clones appear in the TCRdb table, and some are missing; sequencing was by immunoSEQ multiplex PCR. The sample has 8,500 to 10,000 clones; more than 40% are singletons. This clone was counted only a few times. Gene labels here are mouse ones. The read gets to within 1 residue of the CDR3 end, and the germline J gene fills in the rest. Other DNA sequences within the sample encode an identical CDR3.

Specimen: gut tissue. The TCR originated in a female BALB/c mouse given C57BL/6 T cells with graft-versus-host disease after an allogeneic hematopoietic cell transplant. The rearrangement joins TRBV26 to TRBJ1-3; D is ambiguous. The sequenced part of the CDR3 DNA is TGTGCCAGCAGTCTGTCTAATTCTGGAAATACGCTCTAT. Its translation: CASSLSNSGNTLY. The whole CDR3 reads CASSLSNSGNTLYF.